This T cell receptor beta chain was captured by sequencing in a study of OX40 agonist ivuxolimab in advanced cancers. Background on the whole study: Ivuxolimab was an agonistic, fully human IgG2 monoclonal antibody directed against OX40 (CD134), a costimulatory receptor. Prior anti-PD-1, anti-PD-L1 or anti-CTLA-4 therapy was permitted, and checkpoint inhibitors had been received by approximately 39% of dose-escalation patients. The point of sequencing TCRbeta in the periphery was to test whether ivuxolimab changed TCR sequence diversity and drove clonal T-cell expansion. Intravenous ivuxolimab was administered to patients every 2 weeks at six dose levels: 0.01, 0.1, 0.3, 1.5, 3 and 10 mg/kg. Partial responses occurred in three dose-escalation patients: two with cutaneous melanoma and one with hepatocellular carcinoma. The monotherapy dose-escalation portion (N of about 50 patients) of the phase I ivuxolimab trial is reported in the paper. In the dose-escalation cohort, nearly 85% of patients were male, and the mean age was approximately 60 years with a range of roughly 20 to 79. Of the roughly 52 patients in dose escalation, about 20 had hepatocellular carcinoma, about 15 had melanoma, 9 had renal cell carcinoma and 9 had head and neck cancer.

Genomic DNA was extracted from sorted cells for sequencing of the TCRbeta CDR3 region. The immunoSEQ Assay was used for sequencing of TCRbeta CDR3 regions. TCRdb took this table from immuneACCESS and kept in-frame rearrangements with V and J called. Such tables lack part of the clones; where checked against another copy, unresolved V genes explain under half of the gap, and the rest is unexplained. The sample table contains 77,000 or so clones; only one count was recorded for around 91% of them. The ten largest clonotypes hold around 1.9% of the sample. The paper's findings and limits, for the study overall: Which antigens the clonally expanded peripheral T cells were specific for was not determined. After ivuxolimab, more expanded clones were found on average in CD8+ T cells than in CD4+ T cells. In the 0.1-3.0 mg/kg groups, partial responders had among the lowest normalized peripheral clonal expansion, particularly in CD8+ T cells. Low levels of normalized T-cell clonal expansion were also seen in some patients who did not respond. At doses from 0.1 to 3.0 mg/kg, clonal expansion was seen in both CD4+ and CD8+ blood T cells between baseline and week 6.

The trial excluded patients who had a history of autoimmune disease or who were on systemic immunosuppression. Peripheral blood for TCR sequencing was drawn from every dose cohort at baseline, at cycle 4 day 1 and at cycle 7 day 1. Samples were obtained from an open-label, multicenter, first-in-human phase I dose-escalation trial of ivuxolimab. Adults with locally advanced or metastatic head and neck squamous cell, hepatocellular, melanoma or renal cell carcinoma were enrolled in the trial. CD4+ and CD8+ T cells were sorted separately from peripheral blood before TCR sequencing. As regards this clone: Its antigen target is currently unknown. There are no base qualities to consult, and no much larger clone falls within one base.

The TCR comes from an adult with an advanced solid tumor such as melanoma, head and neck, liver or kidney cancer. The source was CD4+ or CD8+ T cells sorted from blood, collected in a trial of the OX40 agonist ivuxolimab.

The DNA reads as follows: TGTGCCAGCACTCCGGGCGTCATGAACACTGAAGCTTTCTTT. Its amino acids are CASTPGVMNTEAFF. The chain is encoded by TRBV6-6 joined to TRBJ1-1; the D gene is not confidently resolved. There are 14 amino acids in the CDR3, from cysteine to phenylalanine inclusive. Only CDR3 DNA remains: 42 bases, in frame from the first base. Via the germline V gene (reference sequence), CDR1 is MNHNY and CDR2 SVGAGI. The junction carries 12 bases between V and J, which are trimmed by 7 bases and 0 bases respectively.